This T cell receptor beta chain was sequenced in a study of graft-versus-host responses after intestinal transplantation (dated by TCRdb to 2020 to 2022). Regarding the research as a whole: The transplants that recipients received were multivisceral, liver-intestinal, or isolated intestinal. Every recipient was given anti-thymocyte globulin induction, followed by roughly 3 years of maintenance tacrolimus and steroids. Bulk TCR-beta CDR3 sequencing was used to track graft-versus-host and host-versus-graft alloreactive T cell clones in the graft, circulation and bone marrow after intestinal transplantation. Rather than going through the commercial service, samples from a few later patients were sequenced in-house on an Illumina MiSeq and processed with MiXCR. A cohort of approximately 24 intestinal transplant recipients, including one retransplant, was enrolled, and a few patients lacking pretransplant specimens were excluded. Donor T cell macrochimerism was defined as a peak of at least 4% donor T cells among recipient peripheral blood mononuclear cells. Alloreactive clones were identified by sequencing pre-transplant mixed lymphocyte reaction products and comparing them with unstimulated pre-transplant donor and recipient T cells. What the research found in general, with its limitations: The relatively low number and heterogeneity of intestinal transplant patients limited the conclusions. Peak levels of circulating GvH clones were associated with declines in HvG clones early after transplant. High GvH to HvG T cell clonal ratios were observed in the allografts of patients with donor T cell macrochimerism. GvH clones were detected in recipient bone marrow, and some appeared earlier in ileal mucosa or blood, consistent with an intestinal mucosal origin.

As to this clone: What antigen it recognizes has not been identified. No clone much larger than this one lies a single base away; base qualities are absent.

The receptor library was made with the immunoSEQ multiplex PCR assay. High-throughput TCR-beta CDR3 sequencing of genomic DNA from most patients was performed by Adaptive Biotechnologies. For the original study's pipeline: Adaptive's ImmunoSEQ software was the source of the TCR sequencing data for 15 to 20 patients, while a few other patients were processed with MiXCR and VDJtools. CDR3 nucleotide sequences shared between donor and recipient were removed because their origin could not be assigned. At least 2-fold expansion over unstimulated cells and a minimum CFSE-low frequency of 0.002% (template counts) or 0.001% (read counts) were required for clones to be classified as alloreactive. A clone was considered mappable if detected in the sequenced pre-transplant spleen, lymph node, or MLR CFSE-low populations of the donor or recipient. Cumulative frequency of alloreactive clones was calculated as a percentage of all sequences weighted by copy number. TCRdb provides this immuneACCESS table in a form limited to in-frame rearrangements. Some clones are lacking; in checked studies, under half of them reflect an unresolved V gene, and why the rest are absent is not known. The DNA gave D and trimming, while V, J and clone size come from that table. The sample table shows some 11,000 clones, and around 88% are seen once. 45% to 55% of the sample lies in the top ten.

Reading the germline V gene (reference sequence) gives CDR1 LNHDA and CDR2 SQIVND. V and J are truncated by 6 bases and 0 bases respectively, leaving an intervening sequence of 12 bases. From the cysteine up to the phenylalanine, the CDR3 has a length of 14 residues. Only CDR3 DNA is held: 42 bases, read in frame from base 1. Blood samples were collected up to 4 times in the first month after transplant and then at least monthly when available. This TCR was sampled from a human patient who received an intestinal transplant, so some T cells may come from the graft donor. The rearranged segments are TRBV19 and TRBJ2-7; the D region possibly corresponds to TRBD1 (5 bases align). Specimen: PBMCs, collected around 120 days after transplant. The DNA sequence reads TGTGCCAGTAGCCCAGGGATGGCCTCCTACGAGCAGTACTTC. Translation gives CASSPGMASYEQYF. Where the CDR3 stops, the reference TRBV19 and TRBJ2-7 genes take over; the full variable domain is DGGITQSPKYLFRKEGQNVTLSCEQNLNHDAMYWYRQDPGQGLRLIYYSQIVNDFQKGDIAEGYSVSREKKESFPLTVTSAQKNPTAFYLCASSPGMASYEQYFGPGTRLTVT.